Included here is one T cell receptor beta chain sequence, with context. Its antigen is still unknown. V shed 3 bases and J shed 7 bases, with 15 bases lying between them. This CDR3 has 15 amino acids. TCR beta CDR3 regions were amplified from RNA. TCR CDR3 underwent first-round RT-PCR with the HTBI primer set. TCRdb fed the multiplex PCR reads into MiXCR, producing one record per CDR3 protein. Of about 200,000 distinct CDR3 sequences in the sample, around 19% were seen once. This entry comes from a study of T cells in Graves' hyperthyroidism and ophthalmopathy. Study-wide results and limits: Blood also held most thyroid clonotypes expanded beyond 0.001.

Source material for PBMCs was about 10 ml fresh peripheral blood. The sample taken for sequencing was blood. V usage is TRBV12-3 or TRBV12-4 and J usage is TRBJ1-4, with D tentatively TRBD1 (5 bases). This receptor was taken from a man in his forties with Graves' hyperthyroidism. CDR3: CASSFYPRASEKLFF. The CDR3, as DNA: TGTGCCAGCAGTTTTTATCCCAGGGCTTCTGAAAAACTGTTTTTT.